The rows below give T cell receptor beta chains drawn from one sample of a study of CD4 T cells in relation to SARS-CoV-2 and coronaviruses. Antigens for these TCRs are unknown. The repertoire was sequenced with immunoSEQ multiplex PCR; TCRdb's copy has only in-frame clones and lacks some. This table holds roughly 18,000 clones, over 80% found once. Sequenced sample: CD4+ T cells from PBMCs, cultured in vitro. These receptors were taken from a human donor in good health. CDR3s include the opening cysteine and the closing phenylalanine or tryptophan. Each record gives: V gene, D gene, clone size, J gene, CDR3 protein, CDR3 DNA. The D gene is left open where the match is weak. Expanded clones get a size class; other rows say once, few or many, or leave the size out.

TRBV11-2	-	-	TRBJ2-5	CASSLGRAETQYF	TGTGCCAGCAGCTTAGGCAGGGCGGAGACCCAGTACTTC
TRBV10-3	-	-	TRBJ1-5	CAISVEGGGNQPQHF	TGTGCCATCAGTGTGGAGGGGGGAGGCAATCAGCCCCAGCATTTT
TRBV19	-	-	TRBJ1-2	CASSIRDYYGYTF	TGTGCCAGTAGTATCAGGGATTACTATGGCTACACCTTC
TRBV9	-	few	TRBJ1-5	CASSVEPTLPPQHF	TGTGCCAGCAGCGTAGAACCCACCTTACCGCCCCAGCATTTT
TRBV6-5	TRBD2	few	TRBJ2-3	CASSLTSEGGTQYF	TGTGCCAGCAGTCTGACTAGCGAGGGGGGTACGCAGTATTTT
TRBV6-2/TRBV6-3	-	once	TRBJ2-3	CASSDRTDTQYF	TGTGCCAGCAGTGACCGCACAGATACGCAGTATTTT
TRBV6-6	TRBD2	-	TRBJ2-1	CASSYRVAGYNEQFF	TGTGCCAGCAGTTACCGAGTAGCGGGGTACAATGAGCAGTTCTTC
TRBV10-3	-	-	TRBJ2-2	CAISGRADTGELFF	TGTGCCATCAGTGGCAGGGCAGACACCGGGGAGCTGTTTTTT
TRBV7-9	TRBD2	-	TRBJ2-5	CASSASDGGRTGETQYF	TGTGCCAGCAGCGCTTCAGACGGCGGGAGAACCGGCGAGACCCAGTACTTC
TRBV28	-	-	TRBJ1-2	CASSFGGTTYGYTF	TGTGCCAGCAGTTTTGGGGGCACAACTTATGGCTACACCTTC
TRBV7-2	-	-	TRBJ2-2	CASRQGVPPRGGELFF	TGTGCCAGCAGGCAAGGGGTTCCCCCCCGGGGCGGGGAGCTGTTTTTT
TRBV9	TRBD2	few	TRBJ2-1	CASSVRLAGVNEQFF	TGTGCCAGCAGCGTACGACTAGCGGGAGTCAATGAGCAGTTCTTC
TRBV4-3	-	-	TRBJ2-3	CASSQDPAGRDTQYF	TGCGCCAGCAGCCAGGATCCGGCGGGGAGGGATACGCAGTATTTT
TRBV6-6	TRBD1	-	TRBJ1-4	CASSPQGGRLREKLFF	TGTGCCAGCAGTCCTCAGGGGGGCCGACTTAGAGAAAAACTGTTTTTT
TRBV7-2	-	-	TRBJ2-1	CASSLVGDSYNEQFF	TGTGCCAGCAGCTTAGTTGGGGATTCCTACAATGAGCAGTTCTTC
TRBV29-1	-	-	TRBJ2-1	CSVVEYGVRNEQFF	TGCAGCGTTGTAGAGTATGGGGTAAGGAATGAGCAGTTCTTC
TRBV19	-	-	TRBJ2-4	CATEGRGKNIQYF	TGTGCCACCGAGGGGCGTGGCAAAAACATTCAGTACTTC
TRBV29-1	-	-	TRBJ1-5	CSARQADQPQHF	TGCAGCGCCCGACAGGCGGACCAGCCCCAGCATTTT
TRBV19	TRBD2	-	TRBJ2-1	CASSSHSGSVPAYNEQFF	TGTGCCAGTAGTTCTCATAGCGGGAGCGTACCCGCCTACAATGAGCAGTTCTTC
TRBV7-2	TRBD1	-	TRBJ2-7	CASSWTGGANEQYF	TGTGCCAGCAGCTGGACAGGGGGCGCAAACGAGCAGTACTTC
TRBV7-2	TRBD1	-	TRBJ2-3	CASSKGTGGADTQYF	TGTGCCAGCAGCAAAGGGACAGGGGGCGCAGATACGCAGTATTTT
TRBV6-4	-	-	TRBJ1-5	CASRDRAYSNQPQHF	TGTGCCAGCAGGGATAGAGCTTATAGCAATCAGCCCCAGCATTTT
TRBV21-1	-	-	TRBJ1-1	CASSKWDKGGTEAFF	TGTGCCAGCAGCAAATGGGACAAGGGGGGAACTGAAGCTTTCTTT
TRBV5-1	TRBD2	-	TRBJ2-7	CASKGTSGSPYEQYF	TGCGCCAGCAAGGGGACTAGCGGGTCACCCTACGAGCAGTACTTC
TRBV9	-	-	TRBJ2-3	CASSRSAGLTDTQYF	TGTGCCAGCAGCCGGTCAGCGGGTCTCACAGATACGCAGTATTTT
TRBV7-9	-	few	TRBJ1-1	CASSWDTLAEAFF	TGTGCCAGCAGTTGGGACACCCTTGCCGAAGCTTTCTTT
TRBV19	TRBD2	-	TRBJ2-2	CASSTGLAGVRNTGELFF	TGTGCCAGTAGTACCGGACTAGCGGGGGTTAGGAACACCGGGGAGCTGTTTTTT
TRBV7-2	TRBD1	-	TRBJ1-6	CASSARTGTGDSPLHF	TGTGCCAGCAGCGCGCGGACCGGGACAGGGGATTCACCCCTCCACTTT
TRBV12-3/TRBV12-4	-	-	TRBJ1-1	CASSSAEGEAFF	TGTGCCAGCAGCTCCGCTGAGGGAGAAGCTTTCTTT
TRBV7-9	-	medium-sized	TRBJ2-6	CASSLARGSGANVLTF	TGTGCCAGCAGCTTAGCACGGGGCTCTGGGGCCAACGTCCTGACTTTC
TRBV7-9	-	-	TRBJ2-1	CASSPVRTSINEQFF	TGTGCCAGCAGTCCAGTACGGACTTCAATCAATGAGCAGTTCTTC
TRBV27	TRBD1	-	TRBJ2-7	CASSPSTGGAYEQYF	TGTGCCAGCAGTCCCTCGACAGGGGGGGCCTACGAGCAGTACTTC
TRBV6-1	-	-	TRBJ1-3	CASRNRDTIYF	TGTGCCAGCAGGAACCGGGACACCATATATTTT
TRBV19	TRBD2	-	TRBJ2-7	CASRGGLPGGHEQYF	TGTGCCAGTAGGGGGGGACTCCCGGGAGGACACGAGCAGTACTTC
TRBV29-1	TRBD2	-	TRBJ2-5	CSVEDHGSGETQYF	TGCAGCGTTGAAGATCATGGTAGCGGGGAGACCCAGTACTTC
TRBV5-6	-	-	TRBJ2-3	CASSKRFESSTDTQYF	TGTGCCAGCTCTAAGAGGTTTGAGAGTAGCACAGATACGCAGTATTTT
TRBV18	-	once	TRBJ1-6	CASSPLGGSDNSPLHF	TGTGCCAGCTCACCATTGGGGGGCTCGGATAATTCACCCCTCCACTTT
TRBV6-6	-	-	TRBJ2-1	CASSLGEYGGQFF	TGTGCCAGCAGTCTCGGGGAGTACGGGGGGCAGTTCTTC
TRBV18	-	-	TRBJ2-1	CASSPASGWSYNEQFF	TGTGCCAGCTCACCAGCCTCGGGCTGGTCCTACAATGAGCAGTTCTTC
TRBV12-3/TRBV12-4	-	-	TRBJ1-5	CASSSEHQPQHF	TGTGCCAGCAGTTCGGAACATCAGCCCCAGCATTTT
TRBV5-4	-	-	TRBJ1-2	CASSLQGNYGYTF	TGTGCCAGCAGCTTGCAGGGGAACTATGGCTACACCTTC
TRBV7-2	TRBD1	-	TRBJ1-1	CASSRMTGTTEAFF	TGTGCCAGCAGCCGGATGACAGGGACCACTGAAGCTTTCTTT
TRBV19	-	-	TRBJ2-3	CASSIGGGRTDTQYF	TGTGCCAGTAGTATAGGTGGGGGAAGGACAGATACGCAGTATTTT
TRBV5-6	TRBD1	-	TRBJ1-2	CASSQGADGYTF	TGTGCCAGCAGCCAGGGGGCGGATGGCTACACCTTC
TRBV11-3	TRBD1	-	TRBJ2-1	CASSLGGRTGTNEQFF	TGTGCCAGCAGCTTAGGGGGGCGGACAGGAACAAATGAGCAGTTCTTC
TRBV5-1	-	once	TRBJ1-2	CASSTSAQGTVNYGYTF	TGCGCCAGCAGCACCTCCGCACAGGGTACGGTGAACTATGGCTACACCTTC
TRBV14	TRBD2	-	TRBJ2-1	CASSPGLAHNEQFF	TGTGCCAGCAGCCCGGGACTAGCCCACAATGAGCAGTTCTTC
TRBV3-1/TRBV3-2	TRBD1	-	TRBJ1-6	CASSRTTGGYNSPLHF	TGTGCCAGCAGCCGTACTACAGGGGGGTATAATTCACCCCTCCACTTT
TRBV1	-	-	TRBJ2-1	CTSSPPTSGRPSYNEQFF	TGCACCAGCAGCCCGCCGACTAGCGGGAGGCCGTCCTACAATGAGCAGTTCTTC
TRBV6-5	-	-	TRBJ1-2	CASRADRSYGYTF	TGTGCCAGCAGAGCTGACAGAAGCTATGGCTACACCTTC
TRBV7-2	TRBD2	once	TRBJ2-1	CASSLALARGGSYNEQFF	TGTGCCAGCAGCTTAGCGCTCGCGCGGGGGGGCAGCTACAATGAGCAGTTCTTC
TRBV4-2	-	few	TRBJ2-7	CASSQVFRGGALREQYF	TGTGCCAGCAGCCAAGTCTTTAGGGGCGGGGCCCTACGGGAGCAGTACTTC
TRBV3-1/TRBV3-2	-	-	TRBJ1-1	CASSQGYVNTEAFF	TGTGCCAGCAGCCAAGGGTATGTGAACACTGAAGCTTTCTTT
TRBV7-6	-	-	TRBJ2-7	CASRHHGTYPYEQYF	TGTGCCAGCAGGCACCACGGGACGTATCCCTACGAGCAGTACTTC